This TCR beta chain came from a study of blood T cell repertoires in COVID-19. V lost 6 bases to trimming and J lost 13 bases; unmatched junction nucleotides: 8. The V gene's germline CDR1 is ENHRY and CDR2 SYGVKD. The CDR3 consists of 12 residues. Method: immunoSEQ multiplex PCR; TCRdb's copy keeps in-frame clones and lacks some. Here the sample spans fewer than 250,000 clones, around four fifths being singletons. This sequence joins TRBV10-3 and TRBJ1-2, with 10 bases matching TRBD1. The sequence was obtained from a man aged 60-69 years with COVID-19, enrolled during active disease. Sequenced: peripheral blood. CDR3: CAISLDRGLSTF. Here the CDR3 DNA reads TGTGCCATCAGCCTGGACAGGGGGTTGAGCACCTTC.